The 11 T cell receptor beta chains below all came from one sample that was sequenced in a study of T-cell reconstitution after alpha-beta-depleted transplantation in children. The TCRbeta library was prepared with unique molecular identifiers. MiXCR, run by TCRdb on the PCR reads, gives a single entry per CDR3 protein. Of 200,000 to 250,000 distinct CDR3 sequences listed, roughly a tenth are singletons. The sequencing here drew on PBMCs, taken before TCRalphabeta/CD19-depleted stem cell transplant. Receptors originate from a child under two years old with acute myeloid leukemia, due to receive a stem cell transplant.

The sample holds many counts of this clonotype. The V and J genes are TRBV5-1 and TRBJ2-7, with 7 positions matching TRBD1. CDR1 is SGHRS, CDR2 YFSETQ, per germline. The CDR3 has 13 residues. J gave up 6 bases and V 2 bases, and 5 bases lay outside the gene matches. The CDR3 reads CASSFDRASEQYF. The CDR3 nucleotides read TGCGCCAGCAGCTTTGACAGGGCAAGCGAGCAGTACTTC.

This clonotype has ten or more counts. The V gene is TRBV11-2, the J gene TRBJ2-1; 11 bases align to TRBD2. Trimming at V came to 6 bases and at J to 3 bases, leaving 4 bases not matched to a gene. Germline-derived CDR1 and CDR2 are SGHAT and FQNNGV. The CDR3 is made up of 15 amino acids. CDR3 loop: CASSHGTSGYNEQFF. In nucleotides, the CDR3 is TGTGCCAGCAGTCATGGGACTAGCGGCTACAATGAGCAGTTCTTC.

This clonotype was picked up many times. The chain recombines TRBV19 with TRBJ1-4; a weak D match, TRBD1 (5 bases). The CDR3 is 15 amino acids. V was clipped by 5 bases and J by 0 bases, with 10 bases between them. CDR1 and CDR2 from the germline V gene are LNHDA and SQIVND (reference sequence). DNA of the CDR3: TGTGCCAGTAGTTCCACAGGTTCAACTAATGAAAAACTGTTTTTT. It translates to CASSSTGSTNEKLFF. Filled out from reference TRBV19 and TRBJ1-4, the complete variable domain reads DGGITQSPKYLFRKEGQNVTLSCEQNLNHDAMYWYRQDPGQGLRLIYYSQIVNDFQKGDIAEGYSVSREKKESFPLTVTSAQKNPTAFYLCASSSTGSTNEKLFFGSGTQLSVL.

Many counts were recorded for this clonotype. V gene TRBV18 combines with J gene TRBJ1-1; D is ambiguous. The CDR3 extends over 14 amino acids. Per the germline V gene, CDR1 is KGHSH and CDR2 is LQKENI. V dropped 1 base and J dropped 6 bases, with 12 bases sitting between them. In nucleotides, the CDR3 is TGTGCCAGCTCACCACGAGGTTTCGGGGCTGAAGCTTTCTTT. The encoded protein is CASSPRGFGAEAFF.

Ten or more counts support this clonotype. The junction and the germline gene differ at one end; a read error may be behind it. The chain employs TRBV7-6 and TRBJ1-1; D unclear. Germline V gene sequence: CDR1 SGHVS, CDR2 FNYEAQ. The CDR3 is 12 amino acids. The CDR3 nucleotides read TGTGCCAGCAGCTTGGGCCCCAACGAAGCTTTCTTC. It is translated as CASSLGPNEAFF.

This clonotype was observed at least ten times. The CDR3 region is CASSHGQNTGELFF. The CDR3 DNA follows: TGTGCCAGCAGCCACGGACAGAACACCGGGGAGCTGTTTTTT. The chain has TRBV7-3 and TRBJ2-2; D may be TRBD1 (5 bases). Germline-derived CDR1 and CDR2 are SGHTA and FQGTGA. The CDR3 length is 14 residues. Trimming removed 5 bases at V and 1 base at J, with 8 bases between.

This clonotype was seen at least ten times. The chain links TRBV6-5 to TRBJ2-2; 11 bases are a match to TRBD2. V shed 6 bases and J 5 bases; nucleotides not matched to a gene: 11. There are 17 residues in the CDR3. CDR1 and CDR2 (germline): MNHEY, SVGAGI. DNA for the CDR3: TGTGCCAGCAGCTCAACTAGCGGGGGATCTGGGACCGGGGAGCTGTTTTTT. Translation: CASSSTSGGSGTGELFF.

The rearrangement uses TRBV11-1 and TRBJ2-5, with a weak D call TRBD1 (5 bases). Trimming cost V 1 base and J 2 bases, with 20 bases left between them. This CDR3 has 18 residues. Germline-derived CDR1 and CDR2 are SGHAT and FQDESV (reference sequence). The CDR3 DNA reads TGTGCCAGCAGCTTAGTAGGTCGACAGAGCCGACATCAAGAGACCCAGTACTTC. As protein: CASSLVGRQSRHQETQYF.

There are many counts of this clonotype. The DNA of the CDR3 is TGTGCCAGCAGCCAACTAGATGAGCAGTTCTTC. Translating it yields CASSQLDEQFF. This sequence joins TRBV3-1 and TRBJ2-1; D gene unclear. V was pared by 2 bases and J by 8 bases, with 4 bases between. From germline, CDR1 is LGHDT and CDR2 YNNKEL (reference sequence). The CDR3 totals 11 residues.

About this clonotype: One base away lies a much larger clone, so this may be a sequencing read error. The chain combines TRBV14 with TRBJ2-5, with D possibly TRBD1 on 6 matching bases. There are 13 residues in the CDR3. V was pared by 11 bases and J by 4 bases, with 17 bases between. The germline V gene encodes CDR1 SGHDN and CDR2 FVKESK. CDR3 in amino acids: CAGQRTARETQYF. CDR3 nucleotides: TGTGCCGGCCAAAGGACAGCGCGAGAGACCCAGTACTTC. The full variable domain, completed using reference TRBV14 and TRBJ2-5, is EAGVTQFPSHSVIEKGQTVTLRCDPISGHDNLYWYRRVMGKEIKFLLHFVKESKQDESGMPNNRFLAERTGGTYSTLKVQPAELEDSGVYFCAGQRTARETQYFGPGTRLLVL.

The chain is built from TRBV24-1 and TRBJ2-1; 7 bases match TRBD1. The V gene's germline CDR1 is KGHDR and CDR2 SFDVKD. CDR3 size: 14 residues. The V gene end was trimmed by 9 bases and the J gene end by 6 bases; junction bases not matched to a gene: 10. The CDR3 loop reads CATGQALGFNEQFF. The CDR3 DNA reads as TGTGCCACCGGACAGGCCCTCGGTTTCAATGAGCAGTTCTTC.